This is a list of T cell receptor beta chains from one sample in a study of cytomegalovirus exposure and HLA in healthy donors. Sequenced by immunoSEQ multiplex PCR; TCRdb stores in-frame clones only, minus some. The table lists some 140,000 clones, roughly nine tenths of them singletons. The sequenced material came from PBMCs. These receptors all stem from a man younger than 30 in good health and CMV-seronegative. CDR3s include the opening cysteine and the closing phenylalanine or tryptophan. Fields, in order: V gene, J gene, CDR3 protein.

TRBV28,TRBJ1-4,CASSSQAFGNEKLFF
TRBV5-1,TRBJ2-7,CASSNTRPGLSYEQYF
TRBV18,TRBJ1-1,CASSRGQGRTEAFF
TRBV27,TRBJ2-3,CASSFVQGQHTQYF
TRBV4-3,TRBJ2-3,CASSHRQAPGDTQYF
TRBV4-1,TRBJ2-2,CASSLARGELFF
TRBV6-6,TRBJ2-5,CASSPLRAGGRETQYF
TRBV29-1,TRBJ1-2,CSVETGYGYGYTF
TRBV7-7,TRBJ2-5,CASSLVGETQYF
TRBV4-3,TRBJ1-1,CASSQDLWNTEAFF
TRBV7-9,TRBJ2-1,CASSPRITEGSSYNEQFF
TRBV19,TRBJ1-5,CASSISDGNSNQPQHF
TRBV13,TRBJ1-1,CASSYGHGTEAFF
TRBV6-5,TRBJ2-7,CASSLGQGHYEQYF
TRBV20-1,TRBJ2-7,CSASGGYEQYF
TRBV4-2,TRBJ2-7,CASSGGQGYEQYF
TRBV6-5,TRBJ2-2,CASRGLAGETGELFF
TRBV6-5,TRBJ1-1,CASITSGGRRTEAFF
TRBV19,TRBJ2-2,CASSIWTGGPGTGELFF
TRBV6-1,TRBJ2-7,CASSGLRAPPAYEQYF
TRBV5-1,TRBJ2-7,CASSLAPGQGYEQYF
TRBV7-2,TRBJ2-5,CASSLVIGRGGTQYF
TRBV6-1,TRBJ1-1,CASGPVGTNTEAFF
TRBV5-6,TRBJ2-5,CASSLVGGETQYF
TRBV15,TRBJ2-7,CATSRGQGPSYEQYF
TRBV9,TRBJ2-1,CASSPWLGQGANEQFF
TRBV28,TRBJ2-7,CASLAPTGINYEQYF
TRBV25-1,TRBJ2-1,CASYRDPEQFF
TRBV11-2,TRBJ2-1,CASSSTAGQGRNNEQFF
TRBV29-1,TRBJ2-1,CSVEGTTSGSTNEQFF
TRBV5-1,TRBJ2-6,CASRGQGAANVLTF
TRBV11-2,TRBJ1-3,CASSFTGTAGNTIYF
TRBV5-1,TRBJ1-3,CASSSTTVGSGNTIYF
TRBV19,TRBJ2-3,CASRQGATDTQYF
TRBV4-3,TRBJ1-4,CASSQARGPNEKLFF
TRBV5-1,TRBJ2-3,CASSQDRAVTDTQYF
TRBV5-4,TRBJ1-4,CASSLFREEKLFF
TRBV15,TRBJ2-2,CATSRPSGWGRELFF
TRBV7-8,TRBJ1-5,CASTPDWGRQPQHF
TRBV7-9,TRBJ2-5,CASSWTTSGIRGETQYF
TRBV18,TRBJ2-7,CASSRTGTDYEQYF
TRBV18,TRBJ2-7,CASSAGREPYEQYF
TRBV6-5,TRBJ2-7,CASSYTGFKEQYF
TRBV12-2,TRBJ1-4,CASRKRHRTNEKLFF
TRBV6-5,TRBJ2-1,CASSYQIASSYNEQFF
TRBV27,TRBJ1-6,CASSFLSDSPLHF
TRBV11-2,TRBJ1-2,CASSQTRTGGINYGYTF
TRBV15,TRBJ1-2,CATSMTGGDGYTF
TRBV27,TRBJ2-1,CASSFYTSGRDEQFF
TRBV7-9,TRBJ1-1,CASRSLPGRNTEAFF
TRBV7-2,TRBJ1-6,CASRRQGNSPLHF
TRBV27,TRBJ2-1,CASRPLAGVNEQFF